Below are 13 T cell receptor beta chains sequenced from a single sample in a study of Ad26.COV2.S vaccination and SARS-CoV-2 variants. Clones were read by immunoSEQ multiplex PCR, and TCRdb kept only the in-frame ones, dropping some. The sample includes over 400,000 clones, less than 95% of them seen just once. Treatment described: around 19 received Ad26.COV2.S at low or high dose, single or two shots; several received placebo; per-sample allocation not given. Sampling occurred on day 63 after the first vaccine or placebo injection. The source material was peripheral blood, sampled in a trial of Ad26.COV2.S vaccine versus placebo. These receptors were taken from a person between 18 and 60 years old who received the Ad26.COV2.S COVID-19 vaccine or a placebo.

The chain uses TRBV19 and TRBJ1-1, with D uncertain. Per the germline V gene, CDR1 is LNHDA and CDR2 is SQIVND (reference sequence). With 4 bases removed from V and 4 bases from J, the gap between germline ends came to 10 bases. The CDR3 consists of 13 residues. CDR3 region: CASSNPQSTEAFF. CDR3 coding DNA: TGTGCCAGTAGTAACCCTCAGTCCACTGAAGCTTTCTTT.

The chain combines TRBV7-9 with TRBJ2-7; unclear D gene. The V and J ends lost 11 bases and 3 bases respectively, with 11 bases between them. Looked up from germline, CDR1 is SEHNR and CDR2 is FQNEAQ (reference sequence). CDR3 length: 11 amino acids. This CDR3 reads CASDGNYEQYF. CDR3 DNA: TGTGCCTCGGACGGAAACTACGAGCAGTACTTC.

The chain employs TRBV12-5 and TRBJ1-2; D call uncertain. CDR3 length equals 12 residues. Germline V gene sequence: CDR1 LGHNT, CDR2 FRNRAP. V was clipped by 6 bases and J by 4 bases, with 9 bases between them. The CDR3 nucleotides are TGTGCTAGTGGAGTCCCGGGCTATGGCTACACCTTC. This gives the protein CASGVPGYGYTF.

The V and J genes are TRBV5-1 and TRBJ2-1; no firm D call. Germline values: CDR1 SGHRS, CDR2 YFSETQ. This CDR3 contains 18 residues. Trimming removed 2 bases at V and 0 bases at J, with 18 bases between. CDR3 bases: TGCGCCAGCAGCTTAAACCCCTTTTGGCCCAGCTCCTACAATGAGCAGTTCTTC. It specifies CASSLNPFWPSSYNEQFF.

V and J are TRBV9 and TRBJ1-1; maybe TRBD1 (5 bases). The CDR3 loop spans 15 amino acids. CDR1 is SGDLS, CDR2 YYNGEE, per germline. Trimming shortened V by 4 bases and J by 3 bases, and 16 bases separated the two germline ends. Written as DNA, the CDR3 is TGTGCCAGCAGCCTCCAAGGGGTGGGGGACACTGAAGCTTTCTTT. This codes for CASSLQGVGDTEAFF.

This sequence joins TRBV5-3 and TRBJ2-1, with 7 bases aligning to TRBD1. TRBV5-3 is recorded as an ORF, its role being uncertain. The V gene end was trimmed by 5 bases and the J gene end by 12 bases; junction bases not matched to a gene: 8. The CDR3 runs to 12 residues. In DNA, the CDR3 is TGTGCCAGAAGGAGGGACAGTGGAGGGCAGTTCTTC. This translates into CARRRDSGGQFF.

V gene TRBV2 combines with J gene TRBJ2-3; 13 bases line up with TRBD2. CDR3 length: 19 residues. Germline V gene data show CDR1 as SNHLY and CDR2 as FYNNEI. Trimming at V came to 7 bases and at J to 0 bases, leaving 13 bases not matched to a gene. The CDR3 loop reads CASNAGTSGTFPSTDTQYF. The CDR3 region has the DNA TGTGCCAGCAACGCGGGGACTAGCGGGACATTTCCTAGCACAGATACGCAGTATTTT.

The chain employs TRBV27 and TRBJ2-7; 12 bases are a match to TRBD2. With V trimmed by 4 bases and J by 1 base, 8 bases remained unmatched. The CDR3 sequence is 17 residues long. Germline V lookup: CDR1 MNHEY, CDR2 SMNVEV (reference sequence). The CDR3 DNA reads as TGTGCCAGCAGTTCCTGGACTAGCGGGAAAACTTCCTACGAGCAGTACTTC. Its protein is CASSSWTSGKTSYEQYF.

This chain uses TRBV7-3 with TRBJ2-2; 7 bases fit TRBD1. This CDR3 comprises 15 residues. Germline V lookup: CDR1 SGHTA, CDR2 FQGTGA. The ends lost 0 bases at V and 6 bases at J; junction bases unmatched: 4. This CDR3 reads CASSLTTGLSGELFF. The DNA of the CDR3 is TGTGCCAGCAGCTTAACGACAGGGCTGTCCGGGGAGCTGTTTTTT.

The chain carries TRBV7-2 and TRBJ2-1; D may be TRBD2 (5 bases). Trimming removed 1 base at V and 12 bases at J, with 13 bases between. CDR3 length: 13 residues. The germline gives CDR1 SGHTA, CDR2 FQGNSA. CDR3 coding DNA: TGTGCCAGCAGCTTAGGCTGGTCCGCGGGGCAGTTCTTC. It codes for CASSLGWSAGQFF.

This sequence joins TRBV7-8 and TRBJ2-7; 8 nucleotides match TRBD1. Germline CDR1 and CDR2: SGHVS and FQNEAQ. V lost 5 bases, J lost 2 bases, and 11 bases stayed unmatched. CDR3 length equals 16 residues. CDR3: CASSQNTGGSTYEQYF. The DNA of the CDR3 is TGTGCCAGCAGCCAAAATACAGGGGGTAGTACCTACGAGCAGTACTTC. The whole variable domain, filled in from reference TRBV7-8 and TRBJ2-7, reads GAGVSQSPRYKVAKRGQDVALRCDPISGHVSLFWYQQALGQGPEFLTYFQNEAQLDKSGLPSDRFFAERPEGSVSTLKIQRTQQEDSAVYLCASSQNTGGSTYEQYFGPGTRLTVT.

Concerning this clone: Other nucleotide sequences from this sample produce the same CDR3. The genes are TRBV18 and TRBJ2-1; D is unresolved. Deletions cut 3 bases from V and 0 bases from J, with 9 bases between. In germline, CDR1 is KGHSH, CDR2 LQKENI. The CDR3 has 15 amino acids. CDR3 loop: CASSPGSSSYNEQFF. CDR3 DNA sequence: TGTGCCAGCTCACCCGGTAGTAGCTCCTACAATGAGCAGTTCTTC.

The CDR3 region is CASSPRDLHSNQPQHF. The CDR3 DNA reads as TGTGCCAGTAGTCCCCGGGACCTCCATAGCAATCAGCCCCAGCATTTT. The V gene is TRBV19, the J gene TRBJ1-5, with D possibly TRBD1 on 5 matching bases. V lost 5 bases and J lost 0, with 14 bases in between. Germline CDR1 LNHDA, CDR2 SQIVND (reference sequence). CDR3 length equals 16 residues. Looking up the rest from reference TRBV19 and TRBJ1-5 gives the full variable domain: DGGITQSPKYLFRKEGQNVTLSCEQNLNHDAMYWYRQDPGQGLRLIYYSQIVNDFQKGDIAEGYSVSREKKESFPLTVTSAQKNPTAFYLCASSPRDLHSNQPQHFGDGTRLSIL.